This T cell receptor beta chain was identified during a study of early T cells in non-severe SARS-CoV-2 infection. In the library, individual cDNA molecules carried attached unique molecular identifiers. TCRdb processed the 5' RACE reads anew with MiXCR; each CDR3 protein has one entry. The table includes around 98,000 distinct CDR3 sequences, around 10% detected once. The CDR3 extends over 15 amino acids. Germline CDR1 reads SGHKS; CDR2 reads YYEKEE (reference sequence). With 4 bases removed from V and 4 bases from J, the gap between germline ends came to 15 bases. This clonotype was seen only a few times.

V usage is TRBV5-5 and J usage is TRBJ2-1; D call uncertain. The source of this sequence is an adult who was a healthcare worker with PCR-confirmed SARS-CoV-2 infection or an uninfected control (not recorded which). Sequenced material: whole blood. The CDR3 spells CASSPFDRLYNEQFF. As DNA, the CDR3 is TGTGCCAGCAGCCCCTTTGACCGCTTGTACAATGAGCAGTTCTTC.